These 5 T cell receptor beta chains were all obtained from the same sample, sequenced in a study of T-cell memory formation after mild COVID-19. TCRdb recomputed calls from the 5' RACE reads with MiXCR, one row per CDR3 protein. Of some 290,000 distinct CDR3 sequences listed, 15% to 20% are singletons. The sample comprised PBMCs or a T cell subset sorted from them (not recorded which). The receptor source for this set is a man younger than 35 who had mild COVID-19 (a few samples of this study predate the infection). Cell type and time point are not known.

This clonotype was seen more than once but under ten times. J is TRBJ2-1 and V is TRBV6-1, with D perhaps TRBD2 (6 bases). Trimming took 0 bases from V and 7 from J, leaving 13 bases between them. The CDR3 covers 15 residues. CDR1 is MNHNS, CDR2 SASEGT, per germline. The CDR3 reads CASSEAFGLSNEQFF. Written as DNA, the CDR3 is TGTGCCAGCAGTGAAGCTTTTGGACTATCGAATGAGCAGTTCTTC.

This clonotype was counted at least ten times. This chain joins TRBV13 and TRBJ1-1, with D maybe TRBD1 (5 bases). V lost 0 bases and J 5 bases, leaving 13 bases between the germline ends. CDR3 length equals 15 residues. The germline gives CDR1 PRHDT, CDR2 FYEKMQ (reference sequence). CDR3 in amino acids: CASSLGAGGVTEAFF. CDR3 in DNA: TGTGCCAGCAGCTTAGGGGCTGGGGGAGTAACTGAAGCTTTCTTT. Full variable domain (outside the CDR3, taken from reference TRBV13 and TRBJ1-1): AAGVIQSPRHLIKEKRETATLKCYPIPRHDTVYWYQQGPGQDPQFLISFYEKMQSDKGSIPDRFSAQQFSDYHSELNMSSLELGDSALYFCASSLGAGGVTEAFFGQGTRLTVV.

At least ten counts were recorded for this clonotype. CDR3 sequence reads: CASSSRGQAYEQYF. CDR3 DNA sequence: TGTGCCAGCAGTTCCCGGGGACAGGCCTACGAGCAGTACTTC. The chain recombines TRBV6-5 with TRBJ2-7; 8 nucleotides match TRBD1. With V trimmed by 4 bases and J by 2 bases, 4 bases remained unmatched. This CDR3 spans 14 amino acids. Germline V gives CDR1 MNHEY, CDR2 SVGAGI.

This clonotype was recorded many times. The chain couples TRBV6-2 or TRBV6-3 to TRBJ1-6; D is unresolved. The CDR3 is 13 residues long. V lost 4 bases to trimming and J lost 8 bases, with 9 bases between them. The germline V gene has CDR1 MNHEY and CDR2 SVGEGT. The CDR3 loop is CASSFYLDSPLHF. CDR3 sequence (DNA): TGTGCCAGCAGTTTTTACCTTGATTCACCCCTCCACTTT.

This clonotype turned up a few times. The rearrangement joins TRBV18 to TRBJ2-2, with no clear D. With 2 bases removed from V and 2 bases from J, the gap between germline ends came to 6 bases. The V gene's germline CDR1 is KGHSH and CDR2 LQKENI. The CDR3 is made up of 14 amino acids. The CDR3 sequence is CASSPVSNTGELFF. As DNA, the CDR3 is TGTGCCAGCTCACCAGTCTCCAACACCGGGGAGCTGTTTTTT.